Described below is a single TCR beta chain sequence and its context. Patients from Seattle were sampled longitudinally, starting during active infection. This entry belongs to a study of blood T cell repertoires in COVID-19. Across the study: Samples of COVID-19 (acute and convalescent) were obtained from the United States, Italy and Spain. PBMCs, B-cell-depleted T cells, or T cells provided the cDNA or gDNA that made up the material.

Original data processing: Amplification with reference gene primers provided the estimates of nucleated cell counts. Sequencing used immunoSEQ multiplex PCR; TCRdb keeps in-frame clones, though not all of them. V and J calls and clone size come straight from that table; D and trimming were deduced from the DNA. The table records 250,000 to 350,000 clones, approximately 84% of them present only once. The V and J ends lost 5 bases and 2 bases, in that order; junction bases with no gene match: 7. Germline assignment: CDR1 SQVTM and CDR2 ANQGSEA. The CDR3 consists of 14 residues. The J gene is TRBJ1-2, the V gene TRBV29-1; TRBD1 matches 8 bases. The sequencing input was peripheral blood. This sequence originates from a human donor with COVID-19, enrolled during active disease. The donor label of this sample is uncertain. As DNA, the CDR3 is TGCAGCGTTCTCCTCCGACAGGGGAACTATGGCTACACCTTC. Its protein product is CSVLLRQGNYGYTF.